This T cell receptor beta chain stems from a study of T cell responses to AZD1222 COVID-19 vaccine (dated by TCRdb to about 2021). In the study overall: TCR sequencing was performed for roughly 250 trial participants, of whom about 200 were given two doses of AZD1222 and approximately 25 were given two doses of MenACWY control vaccine. Trial participants were enrolled into age subgroups of 18-55, 56-69 and 70-plus years, which contained 148, 28 and 57 TCR-sequenced participants, respectively.

The time point label for this specimen denotes: about 28 days (+/-7) after the second vaccine dose. The treatment or condition tag for this specimen amounts to: meningococcal conjugate vaccine given as trial control. Samples from vaccinated people were obtained from the UK trials COV001 and COV002, which included a single-blind randomized controlled phase 2/3 trial of AZD1222 (ChAdOx1 nCoV-19) in healthy adults. For TCRbeta chain sequencing, PBMC samples from trial participants were taken at day 0 and at day 28 after the second dose. On the study overall, not on this receptor specifically: CD4 TCRs associated with the vaccine covered the entire spike protein, and the dominant responses were in regions 160-218 and 743-854. After two AZD1222 doses, both the breadth and the depth of spike-specific TCRs were significantly higher than at day 0 and than in MenACWY recipients. No day 14 peak-response samples were available, so repertoires were characterized only after the peak T cell response. In the small 56-69-year group, the increase in depth fell short of significance, most likely because of low power. Participants were mostly white British and included more females than males, and it was suggested by the authors that clonal diversity may have been underestimated. Only a handful of AZD1222 recipients were SARS-CoV-2 seropositive at baseline, limiting conclusions about previously exposed vaccinees. Epitopes outside the regions mutated in the B.1.351 and B.1.1.7 variants were reportedly recognized by nearly half of the unique spike-specific TCRs.

The CDR3 regions of human TCRbeta chains were subjected to immunosequencing. Regarding the original processing steps: Repertoire TCRs were matched against a reference library of SARS-CoV-2-specific TCRs generated with the MIRA antigen-specificity platform. Breadth was defined as the fraction of unique TCRs that were SARS-CoV-2-associated, and depth was defined as the fraction of total T cells that were SARS-CoV-2-associated. Each spike-specific TCR was assigned to its reactive spike region and to a CD4 or CD8 class using the MIRA data. Log10-transformed breadth and depth values were compared by one-way ANOVA with Sidak's multiple comparisons tests. The immuneACCESS repertoire file appears here via TCRdb, limited to in-frame rearrangements. These files lack a portion of the clones; in checked studies, under half of the deficit traces to unresolved V genes, and the cause of the others is not known. V, J and clone size are those of that table, while D and trimming were read from the DNA. Across this sample there are around 140,000 clones, with roughly 85% seen only once. The ten largest clonotypes hold about 7.9% of the sample.

Via the germline V gene, CDR1 is LGHNA and CDR2 YNFKEQ. Spanning cysteine to phenylalanine, the CDR3 consists of 15 amino acids. Here the CDR3 DNA is all that survives: 45 bases in frame from base 1. V loses 5 bases at its end and J loses 3 bases; junction bases beyond the gene matches: 6. With respect to this clone: The antigen it recognizes is unknown. There are no base qualities to consult, and no much larger clone falls within one base.

The chain is assembled from TRBV4-2 and TRBJ1-2; 10 bases in the junction line up with TRBD1. The origin of this receptor is an adult who received the MenACWY meningococcal vaccine as a control. Specimen: peripheral blood, collected 28 days after the second dose of the MenACWY control vaccine. The CDR3: CASSARTGGDYGYTF. The nucleotides are TGTGCCAGCAGCGCTCGGACAGGGGGGGACTATGGCTACACCTTC.